This record covers a single T cell receptor beta chain. Antigen unknown. These data are taken from a study of cytomegalovirus exposure and HLA in healthy donors. The donors were part of the roughly 130-subject validation cohort, which stood apart from the approximately 700-subject first cohort. Generated by immunoSEQ multiplex PCR, the TCRdb table keeps only in-frame clones and is missing some. The sample consists of under 300,000 clones, 90% of them appearing once. Study results and caveats: Cytomegalovirus association was assigned to more than 150 TCR beta chains. High sensitivity and specificity were reportedly achieved when the classifier diagnosed cytomegalovirus status.

The receptor was derived from a woman between 18 and 29 years old in good health and CMV-seronegative. Sequenced sample: PBMCs.

The CDR3 region has the DNA TGTGCCAGCAGCTTAGCGTTGTTCGCGGACACCGGGGAGCTGTTTTTT. Protein sequence: CASSLALFADTGELFF. The chain uses TRBV7-2 and TRBJ2-2, with D hard to call. The CDR3 extends over 16 amino acids. V gave up 0 bases and J gave up 3 bases, with 11 bases separating them. Looked up from germline, CDR1 is SGHTA and CDR2 is FQGNSA.